The sequence of this T cell receptor (beta chain) was determined in a study of OX40 agonist ivuxolimab in advanced cancers. The repertoire was sequenced with immunoSEQ multiplex PCR; TCRdb's copy has only in-frame clones and lacks some. The sample includes 95,000 or so clones, approximately 90% seen only once; the top ten take roughly 0.5%. Per germline, CDR1 SGDLS and CDR2 YYNGEE. The CDR3 extends over 15 amino acids. V shed 0 bases, J shed 4 bases, and the junction held 4 bases outside the gene matches. Broader study findings: Dosing at 0.1 to 3.0 mg/kg was accompanied by clonal expansion of CD4+ and CD8+ blood T cells by week 6.

This clone is a singleton in its sample. Its antigen is unidentified. V usage is TRBV9 and J usage is TRBJ2-5, with 9 positions matching TRBD1. This clonotype was obtained from an adult with an advanced solid tumor such as melanoma, head and neck, liver or kidney cancer. Sequencing was performed on CD4+ or CD8+ T cells sorted from blood, taken in a trial of the OX40 agonist ivuxolimab. As DNA, the CDR3 is TGTGCCAGCAGCGTAGGGGGGACAGGGAGAGAGACCCAGTACTTC. This encodes CASSVGGTGRETQYF.